These 24 T cell receptor beta chains came from one sample sequenced in a study of shared clonotypes between healthy human individuals. Using immunoSEQ multiplex PCR, the repertoire was profiled, and TCRdb retains in-frame clones only, with some absent. This sample yields fewer than 2.5 million clones, of which 80% to 95% are seen a single time; roughly 0.39% belongs to the top ten. Sequencing was done on a sample of naive CD4+ T cells from PBMCs. Subset defined: CD45RA+ positively selected. These receptors were collected from a man between 18 and 35 years old in good health. Some clones in this sample may be carry-over from other donors' samples.

As for this clone: At the DNA level, this CDR3 is encoded by other sequences in the same sample as well. The chain is built from TRBV18 and TRBJ2-1; 13 bases align to TRBD2. V dropped 6 bases and J dropped 2; count of bases not matched to a gene: 4. Germline V gene sequence: CDR1 KGHSH, CDR2 LQKENI. CDR3 length: 16 residues. CDR3 DNA sequence: TGTGCCAGCTCGCCAGGGACTAGCGGGACCTACAATGAGCAGTTCTTC. It specifies CASSPGTSGTYNEQFF. The full variable domain, its missing parts supplied by reference TRBV18 and TRBJ2-1, is NAGVMQNPRHLVRRRGQEARLRCSPMKGHSHVYWYRQLPEEGLKFMVYLQKENIIDESGMPKERFSAEFPKEGPSILRIQQVVRGDSAAYFCASSPGTSGTYNEQFFGPGTRLTVL.

This clone was recorded once. The CDR3 here is CASSLKLSAGTTYEQYF. CDR3 bases: TGCGCCAGCAGCTTGAAATTGTCCGCAGGGACCACCTACGAGCAGTACTTC. The rearrangement uses TRBV5-1 and TRBJ2-7; D possibly uses TRBD1 or TRBD2 (5 bases each). This CDR3 has 17 amino acids. Per germline, CDR1 SGHRS and CDR2 YFSETQ. V gave up 1 base and J gave up 2 bases, with 19 bases separating them.

This chain links TRBV5-4 with TRBJ2-2, with D possibly matching TRBD2 (5 bases). This CDR3 is built from 13 residues. The germline CDR1 and CDR2 sequences are SGHNT and YYREEE (reference sequence). V dropped 2 bases and J dropped 7 bases, with 9 bases sitting between them. CDR3 region: CASSFRGGGELFF. The CDR3 nucleotides read TGTGCCAGCAGCTTCCGAGGAGGCGGGGAGCTGTTTTTT.

A single count supports this clone. The chain combines TRBV19 with TRBJ2-7; the match to TRBD1 covers 9 bases. V gave up 4 bases and J gave up 5 bases; unmatched junction bases: 9. The CDR3 is 15 residues long. The germline V gene has CDR1 LNHDA and CDR2 SQIVND (reference sequence). The CDR3 nucleotides read TGTGCCAGTAGTACCGCCGGGACAGGGTACCACGAGCAGTACTTC. This encodes CASSTAGTGYHEQYF. The full variable domain, completed using reference TRBV19 and TRBJ2-7, is DGGITQSPKYLFRKEGQNVTLSCEQNLNHDAMYWYRQDPGQGLRLIYYSQIVNDFQKGDIAEGYSVSREKKESFPLTVTSAQKNPTAFYLCASSTAGTGYHEQYFGPGTRLTVT.

This chain connects TRBV11-1 to TRBJ1-2, with 9 bases aligning to TRBD1. The CDR3 length is 17 residues. Trimming removed 5 bases from V and 7 bases from J; junction bases left unmatched: 17. Germline-derived CDR1 and CDR2 are SGHAT and FQDESV (reference sequence). The DNA for the CDR3 is TGTGCCAGCAGCCCGAAGAGACAAAGGACAGGGGCCAGTGGCTACACCTTC. Amino acids: CASSPKRQRTGASGYTF.

The J gene is TRBJ2-7, the V gene TRBV9, with no clear D. Germline lookup yields CDR1 SGDLS and CDR2 YYNGEE. Trimming pared 0 bases from V and 0 bases from J, leaving 10 bases between. The CDR3 is 15 residues long. The CDR3 region is CASSVGLKSSYEQYF. The CDR3 bases are TGTGCCAGCAGCGTAGGCCTAAAGAGCTCCTACGAGCAGTACTTC.

The chain recombines TRBV5-1 with TRBJ2-3, with no clear D. Deletions cut 3 bases from V and 0 bases from J, with 11 bases between. This CDR3 region has 15 residues. CDR1 SGHRS and CDR2 YFSETQ come from the germline V gene. CDR3 DNA: TGCGCCAGCAGCTCCGACCCATCTAGCACAGATACGCAGTATTTT. This codes for CASSSDPSSTDTQYF.

This chain uses TRBV5-5 with TRBJ2-7, with 10 bases that match TRBD1. Germline assignment: CDR1 SGHKS and CDR2 YYEKEE (reference sequence). The J segment lost 5 bases and the V segment lost 3 bases, leaving 5 bases of the junction unmatched. This CDR3 is 14 amino acids long. CDR3 in amino acids: CASSWGQGIHEQYF. The CDR3 nucleotides read TGTGCCAGCAGCTGGGGACAGGGGATCCACGAGCAGTACTTC.

The chain joins TRBV18 to TRBJ1-3; D remains ambiguous. V lost 2 bases and J 0 bases, leaving 11 bases between the germline ends. This CDR3 has 16 residues. Germline values: CDR1 KGHSH, CDR2 LQKENI. Written as DNA, the CDR3 is TGTGCCAGCTCACCATATGGCCCGAACTCTGGAAACACCATATATTTT. Protein product: CASSPYGPNSGNTIYF.

The chain uses TRBV5-1 and TRBJ2-1, with 9 bases aligning to TRBD2. Looked up from germline, CDR1 is SGHRS and CDR2 is YFSETQ. Trimming at V came to 2 bases and at J to 5 bases, leaving 5 bases not matched to a gene. The CDR3 has 15 amino acids. CDR3 loop: CASSFGSSGNNEQFF. The CDR3, as DNA: TGCGCCAGCAGCTTTGGGTCTAGCGGGAACAATGAGCAGTTCTTC. Full variable domain (remainder filled in from reference TRBV5-1 and TRBJ2-1): KAGVTQTPRYLIKTRGQQVTLSCSPISGHRSVSWYQQTPGQGLQFLFEYFSETQRNKGNFPGRFSGRQFSNSRSEMNVSTLELGDSALYLCASSFGSSGNNEQFFGPGTRLTVL.

The chain combines TRBV2 with TRBJ1-2, with no clear D. The CDR3 extends over 12 amino acids. The germline CDR1 and CDR2 sequences are SNHLY and FYNNEI. The ends were cut back, 6 bases at V and 4 bases at J, with 9 bases in the middle. Here the CDR3 DNA reads TGTGCCAGCAGCGGGCTAATCTATGGCTACACCTTC. Its translation: CASSGLIYGYTF. The full variable domain, its missing parts supplied by reference TRBV2 and TRBJ1-2, is EPEVTQTPSHQVTQMGQEVILRCVPISNHLYFYWYRQILGQKVEFLVSFYNNEISEKSEIFDDQFSVERPDGSNFTLKIRSTKLEDSAMYFCASSGLIYGYTFGSGTRLTVV.

This chain links TRBV4-2 with TRBJ1-3, with 7 nucleotides matching TRBD1. CDR1 is LGHNA, CDR2 YNFKEQ, per germline. This CDR3 has 16 amino acids. V dropped 0 bases and J dropped 2; count of bases not matched to a gene: 4. Here the CDR3 reads CASSQDDRVTGNTIYF. In DNA form, the CDR3 reads TGTGCCAGCAGCCAAGACGACAGGGTCACTGGAAACACCATATATTTT.

CDR3 residues: CASSLYISSGTDTQYF. The CDR3 region has the DNA TGTGCCAGCAGCTTATACATTTCTAGTGGCACAGATACGCAGTATTTT. The J gene is TRBJ2-3, the V gene TRBV7-2; no definite D call. This CDR3 is built from 16 residues. Germline V CDR1 and CDR2: SGHTA, FQGNSA. Trimming stripped 2 bases from V and 1 base from J, with 13 bases between.

The chain recombines TRBV5-1 with TRBJ2-2; 10 nucleotides align to TRBD2. Germline lookup yields CDR1 SGHRS and CDR2 YFSETQ. The CDR3 spans 16 residues. V lost 1 base, J lost 8 bases, and 8 bases stayed unmatched. The CDR3 region has the DNA TGCGCCAGCAGCTTGAAAGCGGGAGGGCCTATTGGGGAGCTGTTTTTT. This sequence encodes CASSLKAGGPIGELFF.

This clone occurred a few times. J is TRBJ1-5 and V is TRBV2; a possible D gene is TRBD1 (5 bases). Germline CDR1 is SNHLY and CDR2 is FYNNEI. This CDR3 has 13 amino acids. Trimming cost V 4 bases and J 9 bases, with 13 bases left between them. CDR3 sequence reads: CASSVRDPRPQHF. For the CDR3, the DNA is TGTGCCAGCAGTGTACGGGACCCTCGGCCCCAGCATTTT.

The gene calls are TRBV18 and TRBJ1-2, with D hard to call. CDR3 length: 16 residues. The germline gives CDR1 KGHSH, CDR2 LQKENI. Trimming removed 4 bases at V and 6 bases at J, with 21 bases between. The CDR3, as DNA: TGTGCCAGCTCACTTCGCTCTGGGGTGGAGTTGGATGGCTACACCTTC. This codes for CASSLRSGVELDGYTF.

V gene TRBV29-1 combines with J gene TRBJ1-4, with 7 bases lining up with TRBD1. Germline CDR1 SQVTM, CDR2 ANQGSEA. This CDR3 is 13 amino acids long. V gave up 5 bases and J gave up 11 bases; unmatched junction bases: 11. CDR3 loop: CSVSPVTGNKLFF. The CDR3 nucleotides are TGCAGCGTTTCCCCGGTGACAGGGAATAAACTGTTTTTT. Complete variable domain (other parts from reference TRBV29-1 and TRBJ1-4): SAVISQKPSRDICQRGTSLTIQCQVDSQVTMMFWYRQQPGQSLTLIATANQGSEATYESGFVIDKFPISRPNLTFSTLTVSNMSPEDSSIYLCSVSPVTGNKLFFGSGTQLSVL.

The table lists this clone with a count of one. V and J are TRBV6-1 and TRBJ2-7; D is undetermined. The CDR3 is 14 amino acids. Germline V lookup: CDR1 MNHNS, CDR2 SASEGT. V shed 3 bases and J shed 2 bases, with 11 bases lying between them. CDR3 sequence reads: CASSEGRATYEQYF. The CDR3 DNA reads as TGTGCCAGCAGTGAGGGCAGAGCCACCTACGAGCAGTACTTC.

The chain carries TRBV7-7 and TRBJ2-1; 7 bases are a match to TRBD2. Germline trimming cut 5 bases from V and 7 bases from J; bases unmatched to any gene: 14. Germline V gene lookup returns CDR1 SSHAT and CDR2 FNYEAQ (reference sequence). This CDR3 is built from 16 residues. CDR3 region: CASSRDAGAEVNEQFF. CDR3 nucleotides: TGTGCCAGCAGCCGAGACGCGGGAGCCGAAGTGAATGAGCAGTTCTTC.

The genes are TRBV5-1 and TRBJ2-1; 9 bases match TRBD2. The V segment lost 0 bases and the J segment 4 bases; nucleotides outside the gene matches: 5. CDR3 size: 16 residues. Germline V gene sequence: CDR1 SGHRS, CDR2 YFSETQ. The CDR3 bases are TGCGCCAGCAGCTTGGTTGGACTAGCGTTATACAATGAGCAGTTCTTC. It is translated as CASSLVGLALYNEQFF.

This clone was seen once. V gene TRBV5-4 combines with J gene TRBJ2-3, with D perhaps matching TRBD1 or TRBD2 (7 bases each). Trimming removed 4 bases at V and 6 bases at J, with 15 bases between. The CDR3 loop spans 14 amino acids. From germline, CDR1 is SGHNT and CDR2 YYREEE (reference sequence). The CDR3 loop is CASSDNRGGDTQYF. Written as DNA, the CDR3 is TGTGCCAGCAGCGACAACAGGGGAGGGGATACGCAGTATTTT.

This sequence joins TRBV5-1 and TRBJ2-3, with TRBD1 identical over 7 bases. Germline CDR1 and CDR2: SGHRS and YFSETQ. The ends lost 2 bases at V and 3 bases at J; junction bases unmatched: 3. This CDR3 is 14 amino acids long. The CDR3, as DNA: TGCGCCAGCAGCTTCGACAGGGTAACAGATACGCAGTATTTT. The encoded protein is CASSFDRVTDTQYF.

The V and J genes are TRBV6-1 and TRBJ1-5; 9 positions agree with TRBD1. The J segment lost 0 bases and the V segment lost 4 bases, leaving 10 bases of the junction unmatched. The germline gives CDR1 MNHNS, CDR2 SASEGT. The CDR3 spans 18 residues. The CDR3 nucleotides are TGTGCCAGCAGTGTGAAGGGACAGGGTCTTAATAGCAATCAGCCCCAGCATTTT. Protein: CASSVKGQGLNSNQPQHF.

CDR3 residues: CATTPGAFLSGANVLTF. The CDR3 DNA reads as TGTGCCACCACCCCCGGGGCCTTTTTGTCTGGGGCCAACGTCCTGACTTTC. The rearrangement links TRBV15 to TRBJ2-6; D possibly uses TRBD1 or TRBD2 (5 bases each). Germline values: CDR1 LNHNV, CDR2 YYDKDF (reference sequence). Trimming removed 7 bases from V and 1 base from J, with 17 bases in between. The CDR3 is 17 amino acids.